The next 16 T cell receptor beta chains were all read from a single sample in a study of T-cell reconstitution after alpha-beta-depleted transplantation in children. The authors prepared the TCRbeta library with unique molecular identifiers. One entry per CDR3 protein, called by TCRdb with MiXCR from the PCR reads. The table includes around 380,000 distinct CDR3 sequences, approximately 11% detected once. The source material was PBMCs from the stem cell graft donor, sampled from the stem cell graft. The receptors originated from a human donor who donated a stem cell graft to a child with acute myeloid leukemia.

This clonotype was recorded many times. The chain carries TRBV20-1 and TRBJ2-7; D ambiguous. This CDR3 comprises 13 residues. The germline gives CDR1 DFQATT, CDR2 SNEGSKA (reference sequence). V lost 3 bases to trimming and J lost 2 bases, with 11 bases between them. The chain's CDR3 is CSARDPQTYEQYF. CDR3 in DNA: TGCAGTGCTAGGGATCCTCAAACCTACGAGCAGTACTTC.

This clonotype was counted a few times. The gene calls are TRBV12-3 or TRBV12-4 and TRBJ2-1; weak D call: TRBD2 (6 bases). V gave up 6 bases and J gave up 4 bases, with 13 bases separating them. CDR3 length equals 14 residues. The CDR3 is CASSPGLSYNEQFF. DNA for the CDR3: TGTGCCAGCAGCCCGGGACTGTCTTACAATGAGCAGTTCTTC.

The chain has TRBV29-1 and TRBJ2-3; D possibly matches TRBD1 or TRBD2 (5 bases each). Trimming took off 4 bases at V and 6 bases at J, with 14 bases between the two ends. This CDR3 spans 13 amino acids. Germline CDR1 reads SQVTM; CDR2 reads ANQGSEA. CDR3 sequence: CSVVSEGLDTQYF. Here the CDR3 DNA reads TGCAGCGTTGTCTCCGAGGGGCTTGATACGCAGTATTTT.

CDR3 sequence (DNA): TGTGCCAGCAGCTTACCAACTCTACAGGTTACCGGGGAGCTGTTTTTT. Protein product: CASSLPTLQVTGELFF. The chain has TRBV7-9 and TRBJ2-2, with D possibly being TRBD1 (5 bases). Trimming stripped 2 bases from V and 5 bases from J, with 15 bases between. Germline V gene lookup returns CDR1 SEHNR and CDR2 FQNEAQ (reference sequence). This CDR3 is 16 amino acids long.

This clonotype was seen many times. The chain links TRBV20-1 to TRBJ1-5; the match to TRBD1 covers 7 bases. V dropped 4 bases and J dropped 3; count of bases not matched to a gene: 9. The CDR3 sequence is 15 residues long. Germline V CDR1 and CDR2: DFQATT, SNEGSKA (reference sequence). Written as DNA, the CDR3 is TGCAGTGCTACCAATCCGGGACAGATCAATCAGCCCCAGCATTTT. Encoded protein: CSATNPGQINQPQHF.

V usage is TRBV5-1 and J usage is TRBJ1-4, with D hard to call. Germline V lookup: CDR1 SGHRS, CDR2 YFSETQ. Trimming shortened V by 1 base and J by 0 bases, and 13 bases separated the two germline ends. The CDR3 consists of 17 residues. The CDR3: CASSLMPGGSTNEKLFF. CDR3 in DNA: TGCGCCAGCAGCTTGATGCCGGGCGGCTCAACTAATGAAAAACTGTTTTTT.

The chain employs TRBV5-1 and TRBJ2-3, with D perhaps being TRBD1 or TRBD2 (5 bases each). Looked up from germline, CDR1 is SGHRS and CDR2 is YFSETQ. With 4 bases removed from V and 1 base from J, the gap between germline ends came to 13 bases. The CDR3 has 15 amino acids. For the CDR3, the DNA is TGCGCCAGCAGCCGCGTAGGGGAGCGCACAGATACGCAGTATTTT. As protein: CASSRVGERTDTQYF.

A few counts support this clonotype. The chain joins TRBV5-1 to TRBJ2-7; possible D gene TRBD2, 5 bases. V lost 4 bases and J 2 bases, leaving 10 bases between the germline ends. The CDR3 covers 13 residues. Per the germline V gene, CDR1 is SGHRS and CDR2 is YFSETQ. CDR3 in amino acids: CASSKTTTYEQYF. In nucleotides, the CDR3 is TGCGCCAGCAGCAAGACTACCACCTACGAGCAGTACTTC.

The rearrangement uses TRBV7-9 and TRBJ2-3; D call uncertain. CDR1 and CDR2 from the germline V gene are SEHNR and FQNEAQ (reference sequence). The CDR3 is made up of 13 amino acids. V was clipped by 4 bases and J by 0 bases, with 5 bases between them. DNA for the CDR3: TGTGCCAGCAGCTACCACAGCACAGATACGCAGTATTTT. It encodes CASSYHSTDTQYF.

The sample holds a few counts of this clonotype. J is TRBJ2-7 and V is TRBV15; weak D call: TRBD2 (5 bases). The CDR3 is 16 residues long. Germline values: CDR1 LNHNV, CDR2 YYDKDF (reference sequence). V was trimmed by 6 bases and J by 1 base, leaving 19 bases between them. CDR3 sequence: CATSTTNSGFSYEQYF. As DNA, the CDR3 is TGTGCCACCAGTACTACCAACAGCGGTTTTTCCTACGAGCAGTACTTC.

In its sample, this clonotype was seen a few times. The chain links TRBV2 to TRBJ1-5, with D uncertain. Trimming took 6 bases from V and 1 from J, leaving 4 bases between them. CDR1 SNHLY and CDR2 FYNNEI come from the germline V gene. The length of the CDR3 is 12 residues. Written as DNA, the CDR3 is TGTGCCAGCAGACAGAGCAATCAGCCCCAGCATTTT. Its translation is CASRQSNQPQHF.

This clonotype was picked up many times. This rearrangement joins TRBV20-1 to TRBJ2-1; no clear D. Germline CDR1 is DFQATT and CDR2 is SNEGSKA (reference sequence). Trimming took off 0 bases at V and 7 bases at J, with 10 bases between the two ends. CDR3 length: 13 residues. The CDR3: CSAREAGGNEQFF. CDR3 in DNA: TGCAGTGCTAGAGAGGCTGGTGGGAATGAGCAGTTCTTC.

CDR3 nucleotides: TGTGCCAGCAGTCCCCGGACAGGGGGGTCCGCAGATACGCAGTATTTT. As protein: CASSPRTGGSADTQYF. V and J are TRBV27 and TRBJ2-3; the match to TRBD1 covers 10 bases. Germline CDR1 is MNHEY and CDR2 is SMNVEV (reference sequence). This CDR3 region has 16 residues. V lost 5 bases, J lost 4 bases, and 9 bases stayed unmatched.

This clonotype came up a few times. This chain uses TRBV11-1 with TRBJ2-7, with TRBD1 matching 8 bases. In germline, CDR1 is SGHAT, CDR2 FQDESV (reference sequence). Trimming took 6 bases from V and 0 from J; bases not matched to a gene: 7. This CDR3 comprises 15 residues. This CDR3 is CASSFDRGVSYEQYV. As DNA, the CDR3 is TGTGCCAGCAGTTTCGACAGGGGCGTCTCCTACGAGCAGTACGTC.

This clonotype was recorded many times. The chain carries TRBV5-1 and TRBJ1-1; 7 nucleotides align to TRBD1. Trimming at V came to 0 bases and at J to 3 bases, leaving 8 bases not matched to a gene. The CDR3 covers 16 residues. Germline lookup yields CDR1 SGHRS and CDR2 YFSETQ. CDR3: CASSLGSGGGDTEAFF. The CDR3 region has the DNA TGCGCCAGCAGCTTGGGCTCAGGGGGTGGGGACACTGAAGCTTTCTTT.

The J gene is TRBJ1-2, the V gene TRBV20-1, with D uncertain. CDR1 is DFQATT and CDR2 is SNEGSKA in the germline V gene (reference sequence). Between the trimmed V and J ends, which lost 6 bases and 2 bases, there was a span of 22 bases. This CDR3 comprises 16 residues. As DNA, the CDR3 is TGCAGTGCCAACAGCCGGGAACAGAGACCCAACTATGGCTACACCTTC. Its translation: CSANSREQRPNYGYTF.